The 8 T cell receptor beta chains in this list originate from one sample, sequenced in a study of Graves' ophthalmopathy and Graves' hyperthyroidism. RNA transcripts yielded amplified TCR beta CDR3 regions. HTBI-primed first-round RT-PCR preceded second-round multiplex PCR. TCRdb called the multiplex PCR reads again in MiXCR, with one record for every CDR3 protein. The sample has approximately 210,000 distinct CDR3 sequences, 20% to 25% seen once. Sequenced sample: peripheral blood. The receptors shown here come from a woman aged 45-60 years with Graves' ophthalmopathy.

This clonotype was found many times. This rearrangement joins TRBV28 to TRBJ2-7; 14 positions agree with TRBD2. V shed 6 bases, J shed 7 bases, and the junction held 8 bases outside the gene matches. This CDR3 has 15 amino acids. The germline V gene has CDR1 MDHEN and CDR2 SYDVKM. CDR3 coding DNA: TGTGCCAGCAGAACCCGACTAGCGGGAGGGGGGGAGCAGTACTTC. Translation: CASRTRLAGGGEQYF.

This clonotype was counted only a few times. The V call is TRBV10-3, the J call TRBJ2-5; 9 bases line up with TRBD2. Germline loops: CDR1 ENHRY, CDR2 SYGVKD. The CDR3 extends over 17 amino acids. V shed 11 bases, J shed 2 bases, and the junction held 18 bases outside the gene matches. The CDR3 DNA reads as TGTGCCTCCCGAAGGGGGGCGGGAGGGCCGGGGCAAGAGACCCAGTACTTC. Translation gives CASRRGAGGPGQETQYF.

The chain couples TRBV6-1 to TRBJ2-5; D call uncertain. Germline CDR1 MNHNS, CDR2 SASEGT. Trimming shortened V by 0 bases and J by 1 base, and 12 bases separated the two germline ends. The CDR3 extends over 16 amino acids. The CDR3 spells CASSEAPGSGQETQYF. In DNA, the CDR3 is TGTGCCAGCAGTGAAGCGCCGGGCTCGGGCCAAGAGACCCAGTACTTC.

Many counts were recorded for this clonotype. This chain joins TRBV12-3 or TRBV12-4 and TRBJ1-3, with 9 nucleotides matching TRBD1. V gave up 5 bases and J gave up 4 bases; unmatched junction bases: 9. CDR3 size: 16 residues. The CDR3 is CASSPWDRAVGNTIYF. The CDR3 DNA sequence: TGTGCCAGCAGTCCCTGGGACAGGGCCGTCGGAAACACCATATATTTT.

The chain combines TRBV7-2 with TRBJ2-7, with D hard to call. The V and J ends lost 2 bases and 0 bases respectively, with 8 bases between them. The CDR3 contains 14 residues. The V gene's germline CDR1 is SGHTA and CDR2 FQGNSA. The CDR3 protein is CASSLSYNSYEQYF. In DNA, the CDR3 is TGTGCCAGCAGCTTATCGTACAACTCCTACGAGCAGTACTTC.

This clonotype was counted many times. The DNA of the CDR3 is TGTGCCAGCAGTCTGTACGAGCAGTACTTC. It is translated as CASSLYEQYF. V and J are TRBV28 and TRBJ2-7; D gene uncertain. CDR1 and CDR2 (germline): MDHEN, SYDVKM. The CDR3 is made up of 10 amino acids. V was clipped by 5 bases and J by 4 bases, with 3 bases between them.

This clonotype was seen at least ten times. This chain links TRBV10-3 with TRBJ2-2, with D perhaps TRBD1 (6 bases). Trimming stripped 3 bases from V and 0 bases from J, with 8 bases between. Germline loops: CDR1 ENHRY, CDR2 SYGVKD. This CDR3 contains 15 residues. This CDR3 reads CAISEQGANTGELFF. DNA of the CDR3: TGTGCCATCAGTGAACAGGGCGCGAACACCGGGGAGCTGTTTTTT.

Notes on this clonotype: A much larger clone differs from this one at a single base, so this may be a read error. The chain carries TRBV27 and TRBJ1-2; perhaps TRBD1 as D (5 bases). CDR1 and CDR2 (germline): MNHEY, SMNVEV (reference sequence). The CDR3 spans 13 residues. The V end lost 3 bases, the J end lost 4 bases, and 9 bases lay between the germline ends. The CDR3 DNA reads as TGTGCCAGCAGTTTCAGGGATTTCTATGGCTACACCTTC. Amino acids: CASSFRDFYGYTF.